The 21 T cell receptor beta chains below were found in one sample sequenced in a study of beta chain features in type 1 diabetes (dated by TCRdb to 2016 to 2019). The library was built by means of the immunoSEQ multiplex PCR assay. The High Capacity cDNA Reverse Transcription Kit was used to reverse transcribe all of the isolated RNA, meaning that expressed TCRB transcripts were what got sequenced. As stored in TCRdb, this immuneACCESS dataset retains in-frame rearrangements with V and J assigned. A fraction of the clones does not appear; measured against another copy, unresolved V genes explain less than half of the discrepancy, and the remainder lacks a known reason. For this sample there are over 150,000 clones; roughly 8% appear just once. The ten most abundant clones make up 0.65% of the sample. The sample taken for sequencing was central memory CD4+ T cells from blood. The source of these receptors is a man younger than 35 in good health.

This clone was seen a few times. The J gene is TRBJ2-7, the V gene TRBV28; D might be TRBD2 (6 bases). Germline values: CDR1 MDHEN, CDR2 SYDVKM. CDR3 length: 12 residues. Trimming pared 6 bases from V and 7 bases from J, leaving 13 bases between. The CDR3: CASSTGGREQYF. In DNA form, the CDR3 reads TGTGCCAGCAGCACCGGGGGTCGGGAGCAGTACTTC.

This sequence joins TRBV12-5 and TRBJ1-1; 7 bases line up with TRBD1. The V and J ends lost 1 base and 5 bases, in that order; junction bases with no gene match: 7. Germline loops: CDR1 LGHNT, CDR2 FRNRAP. The CDR3 is 15 amino acids. CDR3 loop: CASGLASTGWTEAFF. The CDR3 DNA is TGTGCTAGTGGTTTGGCCTCGACAGGGTGGACTGAAGCTTTCTTT.

The chain has TRBV7-2 and TRBJ2-7, with D perhaps TRBD1 (5 bases). V lost 1 base, J lost 3 bases, and 25 bases lay in between. This CDR3 is 19 amino acids long. The germline CDR1 and CDR2 sequences are SGHTA and FQGNSA. This CDR3 is CASSLERLRVRASNYEQYF. The DNA for the CDR3 is TGTGCCAGCAGCTTAGAACGGTTAAGAGTCAGGGCATCCAACTACGAGCAGTACTTC.

This clone was found a few times. The chain uses TRBV5-4 and TRBJ2-7; 11 bases agree with TRBD1. Germline-derived CDR1 and CDR2 are SGHNT and YYREEE (reference sequence). After removal of 4 bases from V and 7 bases from J, the junction contained 7 bases not matched to a gene. The CDR3 is 14 residues long. CDR3 loop: CASSATDRGHEQYF. CDR3 coding DNA: TGTGCCAGCAGCGCGACGGACAGGGGGCATGAGCAGTACTTC.

This clone was observed a few times. The chain recombines TRBV30 with TRBJ1-3; maybe TRBD1 (5 bases). Looked up from germline, CDR1 is GTSNPN and CDR2 is SVGIG (reference sequence). Trimming pared 3 bases from V and 0 bases from J, leaving 9 bases between. This CDR3 has 14 residues. The CDR3 coding sequence is TGTGCCTGGAGGCTCAGGGCCTCTGGAAACACCATATATTTT. As protein: CAWRLRASGNTIYF.

The V gene is TRBV30, the J gene TRBJ2-5, with D possibly being TRBD2 (5 bases). The CDR3 totals 12 residues. Germline V lookup: CDR1 GTSNPN, CDR2 SVGIG (reference sequence). Trimming cost V 0 bases and J 7 bases, with 9 bases left between them. CDR3 coding DNA: TGTGCCTGGAGTGTAAAGGCGGGGACCCAGTACTTC. The encoded protein is CAWSVKAGTQYF.

This clone was seen more than once but under ten times. The chain links TRBV30 to TRBJ1-2; maybe TRBD1 (5 bases). V was shortened by 3 bases and J by 3 bases, with 11 bases between the two germline ends. Germline CDR1 GTSNPN, CDR2 SVGIG (reference sequence). CDR3 size: 13 residues. DNA of the CDR3: TGTGCCTGGAGGCGGGGGGAGGACTATGGCTACACCTTC. Its protein is CAWRRGEDYGYTF.

This clone was counted only a few times. V gene TRBV7-2 combines with J gene TRBJ2-7, with TRBD1 identical over 8 bases. The ends lost 6 bases at V and 2 bases at J; junction bases unmatched: 6. Looked up from germline, CDR1 is SGHTA and CDR2 is FQGNSA. The CDR3 consists of 14 residues. The CDR3 nucleotides are TGTGCCAGCAGGGATCGACAGGGGACCTACGAGCAGTACTTC. It encodes CASRDRQGTYEQYF.

The J gene is TRBJ2-3, the V gene TRBV7-3; 9 bases fit TRBD1. The length of the CDR3 is 15 residues. Germline CDR1 SGHTA, CDR2 FQGTGA. Trimming took 6 bases from V and 4 from J; bases not matched to a gene: 8. In nucleotides, the CDR3 is TGTGCCAGCAGGAACCGGGACAGGGTTGCAGATACGCAGTATTTT. Translation: CASRNRDRVADTQYF. The variable domain in full, completed from reference TRBV7-3 and TRBJ2-3, reads GAGVSQTPSNKVTEKGKYVELRCDPISGHTALYWYRQSLGQGPEFLIYFQGTGAADDSGLPNDRFFAVRPEGSVSTLKIQRTERGDSAVYLCASRNRDRVADTQYFGPGTRLTVL.

V and J are TRBV6-6 and TRBJ2-7; 7 nucleotides line up with TRBD1. Germline V gene lookup returns CDR1 MNHNY and CDR2 SVGAGI (reference sequence). The CDR3 spans 13 residues. The junction had 5 bases not matched to a gene; V was cut back by 2 bases and J by 7 bases. The CDR3 loop is CASSYHYRGEQYF. CDR3 coding DNA: TGTGCCAGCAGTTACCACTACAGGGGTGAGCAGTACTTC.

This clone was counted at least ten times. V and J are TRBV5-4 and TRBJ2-4; possibly TRBD2 for D (5 bases). CDR1 and CDR2 from the germline V gene are SGHNT and YYREEE (reference sequence). The V and J ends lost 4 bases and 8 bases respectively, with 13 bases between them. The CDR3 sequence is 13 residues long. The CDR3 DNA reads TGTGCCAGCAGCCCCACCGGGCGGGACATTCAGTACTTC. It translates to CASSPTGRDIQYF.

This clone occurred many times. The V and J genes are TRBV7-3 and TRBJ2-5; 8 positions agree with TRBD1. V shed 4 bases, J shed 4 bases, and the junction held 8 bases outside the gene matches. Germline V gene data show CDR1 as SGHTA and CDR2 as FQGTGA. CDR3 length equals 15 residues. CDR3 amino acids: CASSSTGEVGETQYF. The DNA of the CDR3 is TGTGCCAGCAGCTCGACAGGGGAAGTGGGAGAGACCCAGTACTTC.

This clone was seen at least ten times. An end of the junction does not agree with germline; a read error may underlie this. The chain has TRBV7-2 and TRBJ2-1; the match to TRBD1 covers 9 bases. The CDR3 has 16 amino acids. Germline CDR1 is SGHTA and CDR2 is FQGNSA. CDR3 sequence: CASSLAPGQGYNEQFF. CDR3 coding DNA: TGTGCCAGCAGCCTAGCGCCGGGACAGGGTTACAATGAGCAGTTCTTC.

In this sample, this clone turned up a few times. The chain uses TRBV6-1 and TRBJ1-6, with D unclear. Deletions cut 1 base from V and 10 bases from J, with 11 bases between. The CDR3 has 14 amino acids. The germline CDR1 and CDR2 sequences are MNHNS and SASEGT. The CDR3 sequence is CASSEVTRYSPLHF. CDR3 DNA: TGTGCCAGCAGTGAAGTTACGAGGTACTCACCCCTCCACTTT.

The table lists this clone with a few counts. J is TRBJ2-1 and V is TRBV10-3; 8 nucleotides line up with TRBD1. The trim removed 6 bases at V and 8 bases at J, leaving 9 bases unmatched. Germline lookup yields CDR1 ENHRY and CDR2 SYGVKD. The CDR3 loop spans 14 amino acids. The CDR3 here is CAIREMGQADEQFF. The DNA of the CDR3 is TGTGCCATCAGAGAAATGGGACAGGCCGATGAGCAGTTCTTC.

The chain combines TRBV7-2 with TRBJ2-3; TRBD2 is a possible D gene (7 bases). Trimming cost V 5 bases and J 3 bases, with 18 bases left between them. The length of the CDR3 is 16 residues. Germline-derived CDR1 and CDR2 are SGHTA and FQGNSA. This CDR3 is CASSTRSGGGTDTQYF. The CDR3 bases are TGTGCCAGCAGCACACGGTCGGGGGGCGGAACAGATACGCAGTATTTT.

This clone came up a few times. Compared with germline, one end of the junction differs, possibly owing to a read error. The genes are TRBV14 and TRBJ2-3; D gene unclear. This CDR3 has 14 amino acids. Germline lookup yields CDR1 SGHDN and CDR2 FVKESK. The CDR3 coding sequence is TGTGCCAGCCGCCAAACCGGAGCCGGCGATACGCAGTATTTT. Its translation is CASRQTGAGDTQYF.

The rearrangement links TRBV30 to TRBJ2-5, with 7 nucleotides matching TRBD2. The CDR3 totals 16 residues. The V gene end was trimmed by 1 base and the J gene end by 0 bases; junction bases not matched to a gene: 8. In germline, CDR1 is GTSNPN, CDR2 SVGIG (reference sequence). CDR3: CAWSGLGEGYQETQYF. The DNA for the CDR3 is TGTGCCTGGAGTGGTCTGGGGGAGGGGTACCAAGAGACCCAGTACTTC.

This clone was seen only a few times. The rearrangement joins TRBV30 to TRBJ2-7; TRBD1 matches 7 bases. After removal of 8 bases from V and 3 bases from J, the junction contained 13 bases not matched to a gene. Germline V gives CDR1 GTSNPN, CDR2 SVGIG (reference sequence). The CDR3 is 14 residues long. The CDR3 nucleotides are TGTGCCAGCAGCTCAGGTACAGGGGTCTACGAGCAGTACTTC. The encoded protein is CASSSGTGVYEQYF.

This clone was recorded at least ten times. The gene calls are TRBV4-3 and TRBJ2-3; a weak D match, TRBD1 (6 bases). This CDR3 contains 15 residues. Germline V lookup: CDR1 LGHNA, CDR2 YSLEER. Trimming took off 0 bases at V and 8 bases at J, with 15 bases between the two ends. The CDR3 protein is CASSQDRAGASTQYF. The CDR3 nucleotides are TGCGCCAGCAGCCAAGATCGGGCAGGGGCGAGTACGCAGTATTTT.

Only a few counts were recorded for this clone. This chain connects TRBV15 to TRBJ2-1; 9 bases are shared with TRBD1. The J segment lost 7 bases and the V segment lost 3 bases, leaving 4 bases of the junction unmatched. CDR3 size: 14 residues. CDR1 is LNHNV, CDR2 YYDKDF, per germline (reference sequence). The CDR3 sequence: CATSRGDRENEQFF. The CDR3 bases are TGTGCCACCAGCAGGGGGGACAGGGAAAATGAGCAGTTCTTC.